The 10 T cell receptor beta chains below all came from one sample that was sequenced in a study of T-cell reconstitution after alpha-beta-depleted transplantation in children (dated by TCRdb to 2015 to 2016). Libraries were constructed by PCR. For sequencing, an Illumina HiSeq 2500 was employed. Molecular barcoding was employed in the preparation of TCR libraries, with unique molecular identifiers being used to normalize TCRbeta repertoire quantification. TCRdb applied fastp at Q25 and MiXCR to the public reads, then kept only in-frame beta chains. Each CDR3 protein gets just one entry, which takes the most common genes and DNA from the rows behind it. The sample profile shows hundreds of thousands of distinct CDR3 sequences; about 15% of them were found once. The ten largest clones add up to approximately 1.1% of the sample. The sample here was PBMCs from the stem cell graft donor, taken from the stem cell graft. These receptor sequences come from a human donor who donated a stem cell graft to a child with acute myeloid leukemia.

As for this clonotype: A much larger clone differs by one base, so this may be a read error. This rearrangement joins TRBV20-1 to TRBJ2-3; 8 bases align to TRBD2. Germline CDR1 and CDR2: DFQATT and SNEGSKA (reference sequence). This CDR3 is built from 17 residues. CDR3 amino acids: CCARAAGGPTSTDTQYF. The DNA for the CDR3 is TGCTGTGCTAGAGCGGCGGGGGGCCCGACTAGCACAGATACGCAGTATTTT.

This clonotype was found many times. This chain connects TRBV20-1 to TRBJ1-1, with D unclear. This CDR3 contains 13 residues. Per germline, CDR1 DFQATT and CDR2 SNEGSKA (reference sequence). Trimming took 2 bases from V and 1 from J, leaving 8 bases between them. The CDR3 protein is CSARLLSNTEAFF. CDR3 in DNA: TGCAGTGCTAGACTGCTTTCGAACACTGAAGCTTTCTTT.

This clonotype was seen many times. The chain combines TRBV7-2 with TRBJ2-3, with 10 bases lining up with TRBD2. J was trimmed by 2 bases and V by 5 bases; bases with no gene match: 4. This CDR3 region has 15 residues. The V gene's germline CDR1 is SGHTA and CDR2 FQGNSA. The CDR3 spells CASSVSGGTTDTQYF. CDR3 nucleotides: TGTGCCAGCAGCGTTAGCGGGGGGACCACAGATACGCAGTATTTT.

The chain is built from TRBV28 and TRBJ1-5; possible D gene TRBD1, 5 bases. This CDR3 contains 15 residues. Trimming stripped 3 bases from V and 3 bases from J, with 12 bases between. Germline V gives CDR1 MDHEN, CDR2 SYDVKM. The CDR3 loop is CASSLLTDDNQPQHF. The CDR3 DNA follows: TGTGCCAGCAGTTTGTTGACAGACGACAATCAGCCCCAGCATTTT.

The chain uses TRBV15 and TRBJ2-2; 12 bases agree with TRBD1. The CDR3 extends over 14 amino acids. CDR1 is LNHNV and CDR2 is YYDKDF in the germline V gene (reference sequence). Losses at the gene ends were 8 bases for V and 4 bases for J; bases not matched to a gene: 2. The CDR3, as DNA: TGTGCCACCTGGGACAGGGGGCCCACCGGGGAGCTGTTTTTT. This gives the protein CATWDRGPTGELFF. Supplemented by reference TRBV15 and TRBJ2-2, the full variable domain reads DAMVIQNPRYQVTQFGKPVTLSCSQTLNHNVMYWYQQKSSQAPKLLFHYYDKDFNNEADTPDNFQSRRPNTSFCFLDIRSPGLGDTAMYLCATWDRGPTGELFFGEGSRLTVL.

Regarding this clonotype: A read error may produce the germline difference seen at one junction end. The rearrangement links TRBV4-2 to TRBJ1-2; D call uncertain. Germline CDR1 LGHNA, CDR2 YNFKEQ. This CDR3 contains 13 residues. The CDR3 reads CASSQELDRFLLF. The CDR3, as DNA: TGTGCCAGCAGCCAAGAGTTAGACCGCTTTCTCCTCTTC.

The CDR3 loop reads CASRGGRTEAFF. CDR3 DNA: TGTGCCAGCAGAGGGGGCAGAACTGAAGCTTTCTTT. The chain uses TRBV12-3 or TRBV12-4 and TRBJ1-1; 7 bases line up with TRBD1. The V gene end was trimmed by 6 bases and the J gene end by 5 bases; junction bases not matched to a gene: 3. The CDR3 spans 12 residues.

The CDR3 spells CASSLRQGIVGSYNEQFF. DNA of the CDR3: TGTGCCAGCAGCTTACGACAGGGTATTGTGGGCTCCTACAATGAGCAGTTCTTC. The chain couples TRBV7-2 to TRBJ2-1; 7 bases are shared with TRBD1. This CDR3 is 18 amino acids long. Germline V gives CDR1 SGHTA, CDR2 FQGNSA. With V trimmed by 2 bases and J by 0 bases, 10 bases remained unmatched.

This clonotype has at least ten counts. The chain recombines TRBV20-1 with TRBJ1-6, with D hard to call. The CDR3 is made up of 17 amino acids. Looked up from germline, CDR1 is DFQATT and CDR2 is SNEGSKA (reference sequence). Trimming cost V 0 bases and J 8 bases, with 20 bases left between them. CDR3 region: CSARDSRAGSAYSPLHF. The CDR3 DNA follows: TGCAGTGCTAGAGATAGCCGGGCAGGTTCCGCGTATTCACCCCTCCACTTT.

The chain joins TRBV20-1 to TRBJ1-5, with a weak D call TRBD1 (5 bases). Germline lookup yields CDR1 DFQATT and CDR2 SNEGSKA (reference sequence). The V end was cut by 1 base, the J end by 2 bases, with 18 bases between. The CDR3 is 17 amino acids. For the CDR3, the DNA is TGCAGTGCTAGAGTACGGGGGAGGTCTGGGGGCAATCAGCCCCAGCATTTT. This gives the protein CSARVRGRSGGNQPQHF.